The T cell receptor beta chain described here comes from a study of blood T cell repertoires in COVID-19. Background on the study: The origin of the acute and convalescent COVID-19 samples was the United States, Italy and Spain. In each case, the material was cDNA or gDNA derived from T cells, B-cell-depleted T cells, or PBMCs.

How the authors handled the data: Estimated nucleated cell counts came from reference gene primer amplification. Assay: immunoSEQ multiplex PCR; the TCRdb copy retains only in-frame clones and omits some. The V and J calls and clone size are taken from that table; D and trimming were inferred from the DNA. The sample lists about 120,000 clones, roughly nine tenths occurring once. V lost 5 bases to trimming and J lost 9 bases, with 13 bases between them. The CDR3 runs 12 residues. In germline, CDR1 is LNHDA, CDR2 SQIVND (reference sequence). J is TRBJ1-2 and V is TRBV19; no firm D call. This receptor was identified in a man in his 70s who had recovered from COVID-19. The source material was peripheral blood. The CDR3 is CASSAEPLSYTF. In DNA form, the CDR3 reads TGTGCCAGTAGTGCGGAACCCCTGAGCTACACCTTC.